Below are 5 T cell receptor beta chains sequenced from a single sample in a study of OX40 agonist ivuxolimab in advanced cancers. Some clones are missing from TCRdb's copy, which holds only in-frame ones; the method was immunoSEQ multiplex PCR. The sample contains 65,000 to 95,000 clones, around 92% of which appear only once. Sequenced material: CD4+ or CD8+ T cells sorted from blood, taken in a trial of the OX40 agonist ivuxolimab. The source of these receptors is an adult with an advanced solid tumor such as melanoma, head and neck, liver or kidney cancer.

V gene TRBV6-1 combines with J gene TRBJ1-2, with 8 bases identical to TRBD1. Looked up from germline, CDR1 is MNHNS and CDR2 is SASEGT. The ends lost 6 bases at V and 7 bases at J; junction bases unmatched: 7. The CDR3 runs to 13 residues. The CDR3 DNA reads TGTGCCAGCAGGCGACAGGGGAGTGGTGGCTACACCTTC. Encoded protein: CASRRQGSGGYTF.

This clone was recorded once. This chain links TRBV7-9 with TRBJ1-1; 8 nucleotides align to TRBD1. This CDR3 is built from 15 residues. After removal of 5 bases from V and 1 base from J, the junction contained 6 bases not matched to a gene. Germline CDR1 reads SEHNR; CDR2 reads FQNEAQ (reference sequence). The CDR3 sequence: CASSPHGQGNTEAFF. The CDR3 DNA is TGTGCCAGCAGCCCACACGGACAGGGGAACACTGAAGCTTTCTTT. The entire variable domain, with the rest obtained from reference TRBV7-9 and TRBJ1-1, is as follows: DTGVSQNPRHKITKRGQNVTFRCDPISEHNRLYWYRQTLGQGPEFLTYFQNEAQLEKSRLLSDRFSAERPKGSFSTLEIQRTEQGDSAMYLCASSPHGQGNTEAFFGQGTRLTVV.

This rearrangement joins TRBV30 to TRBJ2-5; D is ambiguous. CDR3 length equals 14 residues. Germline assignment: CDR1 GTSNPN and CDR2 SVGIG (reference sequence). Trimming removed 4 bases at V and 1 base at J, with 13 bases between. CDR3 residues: CAWKSGAAQETQYF. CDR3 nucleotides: TGTGCCTGGAAGTCAGGAGCAGCCCAAGAGACCCAGTACTTC.

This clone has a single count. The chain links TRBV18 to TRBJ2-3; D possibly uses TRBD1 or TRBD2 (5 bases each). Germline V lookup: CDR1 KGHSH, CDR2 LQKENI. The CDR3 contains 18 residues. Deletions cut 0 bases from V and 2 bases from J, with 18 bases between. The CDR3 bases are TGTGCCAGCTCACCACCCCCCCGGGGCGTGATCTTCACAGATACGCAGTATTTT. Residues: CASSPPPRGVIFTDTQYF.

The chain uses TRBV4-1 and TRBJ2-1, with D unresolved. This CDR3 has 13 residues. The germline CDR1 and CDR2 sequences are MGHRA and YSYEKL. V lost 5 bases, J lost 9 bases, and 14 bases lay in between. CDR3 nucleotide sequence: TGCGCCAGCAGCAAGCTTCAGTCGGCTGAGCAGTTCTTC. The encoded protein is CASSKLQSAEQFF.